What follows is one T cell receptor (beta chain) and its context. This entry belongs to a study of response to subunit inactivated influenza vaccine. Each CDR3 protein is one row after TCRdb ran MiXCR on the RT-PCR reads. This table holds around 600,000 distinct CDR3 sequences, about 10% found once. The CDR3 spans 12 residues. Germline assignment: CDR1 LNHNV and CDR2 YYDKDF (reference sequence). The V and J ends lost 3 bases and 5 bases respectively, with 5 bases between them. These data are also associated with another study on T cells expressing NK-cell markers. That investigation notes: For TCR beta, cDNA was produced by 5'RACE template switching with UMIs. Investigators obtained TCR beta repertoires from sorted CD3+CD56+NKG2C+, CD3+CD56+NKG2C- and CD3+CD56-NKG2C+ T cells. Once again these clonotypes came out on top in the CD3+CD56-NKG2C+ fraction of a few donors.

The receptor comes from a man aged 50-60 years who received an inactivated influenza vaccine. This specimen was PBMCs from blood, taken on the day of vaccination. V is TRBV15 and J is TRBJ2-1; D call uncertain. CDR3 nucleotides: TGTGCCACCAGCAGGCTTCACAATGAGCAGTTCTTC. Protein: CATSRLHNEQFF.